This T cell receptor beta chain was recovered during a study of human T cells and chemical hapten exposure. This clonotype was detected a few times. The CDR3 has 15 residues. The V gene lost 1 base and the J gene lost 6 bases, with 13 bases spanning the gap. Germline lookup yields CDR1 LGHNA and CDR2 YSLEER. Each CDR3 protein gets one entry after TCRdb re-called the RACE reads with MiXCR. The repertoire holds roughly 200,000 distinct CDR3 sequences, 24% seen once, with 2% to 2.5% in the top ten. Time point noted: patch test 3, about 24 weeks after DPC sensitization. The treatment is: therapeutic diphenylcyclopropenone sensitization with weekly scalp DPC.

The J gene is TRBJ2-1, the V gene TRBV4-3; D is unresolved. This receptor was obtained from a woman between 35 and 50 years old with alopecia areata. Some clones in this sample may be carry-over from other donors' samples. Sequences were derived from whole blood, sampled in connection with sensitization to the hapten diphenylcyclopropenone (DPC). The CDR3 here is CASSQGVGNRNEQFF. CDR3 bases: TGCGCCAGCAGCCAAGGGGTTGGCAACCGCAATGAGCAGTTCTTC.